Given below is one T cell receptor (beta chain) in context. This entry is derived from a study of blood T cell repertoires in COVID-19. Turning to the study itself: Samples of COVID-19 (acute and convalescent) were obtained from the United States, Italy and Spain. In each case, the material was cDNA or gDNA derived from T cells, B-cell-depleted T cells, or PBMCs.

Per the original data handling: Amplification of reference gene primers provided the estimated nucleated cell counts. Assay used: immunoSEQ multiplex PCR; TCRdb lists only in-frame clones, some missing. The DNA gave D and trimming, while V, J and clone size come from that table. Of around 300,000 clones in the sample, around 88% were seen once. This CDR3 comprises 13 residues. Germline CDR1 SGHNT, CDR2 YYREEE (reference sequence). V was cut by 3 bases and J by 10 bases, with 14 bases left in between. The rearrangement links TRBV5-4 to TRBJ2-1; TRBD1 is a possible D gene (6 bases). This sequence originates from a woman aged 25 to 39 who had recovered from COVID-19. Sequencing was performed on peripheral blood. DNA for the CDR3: TGTGCCAGCAGCTCTACAGGGTGGGGCGAGCAGTTCTTC. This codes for CASSSTGWGEQFF.